This record concerns one T cell receptor beta chain sequence. Its antigen is currently not known. Per-base quality was not reported, and no clone a single base away is much larger than it. The source of the sample is a study of patients and donors after allogeneic stem cell transplantation (TCRdb year 2020). The protocol used for the library was RT-PCR. The reads were generated on a NextSeq 550. The public sequencing data were trimmed at Q25 with fastp and processed into clonotypes with MiXCR by TCRdb, which kept only in-frame beta chains. One record per CDR3 amino acid sequence lists the most common genes and DNA. Counted in this sample were about a million distinct CDR3 sequences; roughly 18% of them appeared once. Around 5.5% of the sample is taken by the ten largest. As encoded in the germline V gene, CDR1 is SGHRS while CDR2 is YFSETQ. V is trimmed back by 1 base and J by 2 bases, and the junction contains 6 bases that no gene match accounts for. The CDR3 covers 16 residues, taking in both the cysteine and the phenylalanine. The kept DNA is CDR3 alone, 48 bases in frame from the first base.

The sequenced sample consisted of blood, either unsorted or a sorted T cell fraction (not recorded which). The receptor's source is a human donor who was either an allogeneic HSCT recipient or a stem cell or donor lymphocyte infusion donor (not recorded which). It is not recorded whose cells these are; they may come from a transplant donor. Here the chain combines TRBV5-1 and TRBJ2-1; 7 junctional bases match TRBD2. The nucleotide sequence reads TGCGCCAGCAGCTTGATGGGAGGGACGACCTACAATGAGCAGTTCTTC. Its coded protein is CASSLMGGTTYNEQFF.